This TCR beta chain was sequenced during a study of blood T cell repertoires in COVID-19. The CDR3 loop spans 13 amino acids. The V gene lost 4 bases and the J gene lost 8 bases, with 15 bases spanning the gap. Germline CDR1 reads SGDLS; CDR2 reads YYNGEE. Study members were between roughly 18 and 100 years old and lived in 20 to 30 US regions. This clone was seen just once. Clones were read by immunoSEQ multiplex PCR, and TCRdb kept only the in-frame ones, dropping some. The table has 350,000 to 400,000 clones, 85% to 90% seen once. The receptor's source is a man aged 18 to 30 who had recovered from COVID-19. The V and J genes are TRBV9 and TRBJ1-2, with D possibly matching TRBD1 (5 bases). Sequencing was done on a sample of PBMCs or T cells enriched from blood (not recorded which). CDR3 sequence: CASSRDSQLGYTF. Written as DNA, the CDR3 is TGTGCCAGCAGCCGCGACAGTCAGCTAGGCTACACCTTC. The whole variable domain, filled in from reference TRBV9 and TRBJ1-2, reads DSGVTQTPKHLITATGQRVTLRCSPRSGDLSVYWYQQSLDQGLQFLIQYYNGEERAKGNILERFSAQQFPDLHSELNLSSLELGDSALYFCASSRDSQLGYTFGSGTRLTVV.